This TCR beta chain was found in a study of CD8+CD57+ T cells in acquired aplastic anemia. In the study overall: Each DNA sample taken from sorted CD4+ and CD8+ cells came to approximately 3 ug on average.

This clonotype showed up just once. The limits of the CDR3 on the DNA are not certain, so only TCRdb's listed CDR3 is given. Patients who underwent sequencing had shown CD8+CD57+ cell expansion by flow cytometry. Genomic DNA, the template, was used for profiling of the TCR beta VDJ and CDR3. TCRdb recomputed calls from the reads with MiXCR, one row per CDR3 protein. The repertoire holds around 250,000 distinct CDR3 sequences, with approximately 79% as singletons. The source is a human donor with aplastic anemia. Sequenced: sorted CD4+, CD8+, or CD8+CD57+ T cells (not recorded which) from PBMCs.

The CDR3 sequence: CASSFTEETQYFGYTF. The chain recombines TRBV9 with TRBJ1-2. CDR1 is SGDLS and CDR2 is YYNGEE in the germline V gene. The CDR3 is 16 residues long, ends included.